The clone carrying this T cell receptor beta chain showed up just a few times. TCR alpha and TCR beta cDNA libraries carrying sample barcodes and UMIs were produced by 5'RACE using constant-segment primers. TCRdb re-derived calls from the 5' RACE reads in MiXCR, one entry per CDR3 protein. The repertoire includes hundreds of thousands of distinct CDR3 sequences, more than 20% of them detected once, and 13% sits in the top ten. J was trimmed by 3 bases and V by 5 bases; bases with no gene match: 9. The CDR3 runs to 15 residues. Germline CDR1 is SGHTA and CDR2 is FQGTGA. The source of the sample is a study of T-cell memory formation after mild COVID-19.

The clonotype comes from an adult woman who had mild COVID-19 (a few samples of this study predate the infection). Cell type and time point are not known. The rearrangement uses TRBV7-3 and TRBJ1-2; TRBD1 agrees at 7 bases. Sequenced input: PBMCs or a T cell subset sorted from them (not recorded which). CDR3 nucleotide sequence: TGTGCCAGCAGCCTCCGGCCAGGGGGGGACTATGGCTACACCTTC. Its protein is CASSLRPGGDYGYTF.